This T cell receptor beta chain emerged from a study of low-dose radiotherapy and immunotherapy resistance in tumors. Study background: Participants in Cohort 2 were given 1 Gy per fraction every two weeks, for 13 Gy over 26 weeks. Treatment consisted of nivolumab 240 mg every two weeks and ipilimumab 1 mg/kg every six weeks, given intravenously to patients.

Time point defined: after trial treatment. Treatment specified: LDRT plus nivolumab, ipilimumab, low-dose cyclophosphamide and aspirin (RACIN trial). Donors were administered nivolumab, ipilimumab, aspirin and low-dose cyclophosphamide, together with low-dose radiotherapy. First-strand cDNA relied on TRAV- and TRBV-specific primers spanning alpha and beta chains. Amplification of TCRs used a constant-region primer and V-primer adapter for roughly 22 PCR cycles. Each CDR3 protein is one row after TCRdb ran MiXCR on the reads. The table lists about 100,000 distinct CDR3 sequences, under 25% of them singletons, with 4.1% in the top ten. The CDR3 contains 14 residues. The V and J ends lost 0 bases and 5 bases, in that order; junction bases with no gene match: 1. Germline V gene data show CDR1 as MNHEY and CDR2 as SVGEGT.

This chain connects TRBV6-2 or TRBV6-3 to TRBJ1-5, with 7 bases aligning to TRBD1. The receptor was isolated from a male donor with prostate cancer. The sample consisted of PBMCs, taken after low-dose radiotherapy plus immunotherapy. CDR3 residues: CASSYSTGYQPQHF. The CDR3 region has the DNA TGTGCCAGCAGTTACTCGACAGGGTATCAGCCCCAGCATTTT.